What follows are 21 T cell receptor beta chains derived from one specimen sequenced in a study of blood T cell repertoires in COVID-19. The table came from immunoSEQ multiplex PCR; TCRdb's copy has only in-frame clones and leaves some out. This table holds 140,000 or so clones, around 81% found once. Specimen: peripheral blood. These receptors were taken from a human donor in a cohort sampled during active COVID-19.

CDR3 bases: TGTGCCAGCAGTTTCCCCTCAATTCTTACAGGGGACTACGAGCAGTACTTC. Encoded protein: CASSFPSILTGDYEQYF. This chain uses TRBV28 with TRBJ2-7, with 7 bases that match TRBD1. V gave up 3 bases and J gave up 3 bases; unmatched junction bases: 14. The CDR3 runs to 17 residues. Germline CDR1 MDHEN, CDR2 SYDVKM.

This clone was observed a handful of times. DNA for the CDR3: TGTGCCAGCAGCCCAAACAATAATCCGAATCAGCCCCAGCATTTT. Translation gives CASSPNNNPNQPQHF. The V gene is TRBV7-2, the J gene TRBJ1-5; D is ambiguous. Looked up from germline, CDR1 is SGHTA and CDR2 is FQGNSA. The CDR3 is 15 residues long. The ends were cut back, 5 bases at V and 4 bases at J, with 15 bases in the middle.

CDR3 nucleotides: TGTGCCAGCAGTTACCGTAGACAGGCGAACACTGAAGCTTTCTTT. Translating it yields CASSYRRQANTEAFF. The chain recombines TRBV6-5 with TRBJ1-1; D perhaps matches TRBD1 (6 bases). V lost 2 bases, J lost 1 base, and 11 bases lay in between. This CDR3 is 15 amino acids long. Germline lookup yields CDR1 MNHEY and CDR2 SVGAGI.

The gene calls are TRBV7-6 and TRBJ2-7, with a weak D call TRBD2 (5 bases). Germline values: CDR1 SGHVS, CDR2 FNYEAQ. The CDR3 length is 16 residues. V lost 0 bases and J lost 4, with 16 bases in between. The CDR3 loop is CASSLAISGSGYEQYF. In DNA form, the CDR3 reads TGTGCCAGCAGCTTAGCCATCAGCGGTTCTGGGTACGAGCAGTACTTC.

This chain connects TRBV3-1 (or the pseudogene TRBV3-2) to TRBJ1-3; D is unclear. The germline V and J ends were trimmed by 1 base and 0 bases, with 4 bases remaining between them. CDR1 LGHDT and CDR2 YNNKEL come from the germline V gene (reference sequence). This CDR3 comprises 14 residues. DNA for the CDR3: TGTGCCAGCAGCCAAGCTTCCTCTGGAAACACCATATATTTT. The encoded protein is CASSQASSGNTIYF.

This chain uses TRBV5-5 with TRBJ1-1; no clear D. The CDR3 covers 14 residues. Per the germline V gene, CDR1 is SGHKS and CDR2 is YYEKEE (reference sequence). Trimming left V 1 base short and J 1 base short, with 8 bases between. Here the CDR3 DNA reads TGTGCCAGCAGCTTGCGGGAGGGGAACACTGAAGCTTTCTTT. Encoded protein: CASSLREGNTEAFF.

A few counts support this clone. The rearrangement links TRBV28 to TRBJ2-7, with unresolved D. V was cut by 3 bases and J by 0 bases, with 6 bases left in between. The CDR3 spans 13 residues. The germline V gene has CDR1 MDHEN and CDR2 SYDVKM. CDR3 residues: CASSFSNSYEQYF. The CDR3 DNA follows: TGTGCCAGCAGTTTTTCCAACTCCTACGAGCAGTACTTC.

The V and J genes are TRBV7-9 and TRBJ2-6; D gene uncertain. The ends were cut back, 3 bases at V and 0 bases at J, with 9 bases in the middle. Per the germline V gene, CDR1 is SEHNR and CDR2 is FQNEAQ (reference sequence). The length of the CDR3 is 16 residues. CDR3 sequence (DNA): TGTGCCAGCAGCTTTAGAGGTTTCTCTGGGGCCAACGTCCTGACTTTC. This sequence encodes CASSFRGFSGANVLTF.

The CDR3 bases are TGTGCCAGCAGCGTAGTTGAAGATAGCTCTGGAAACACCATATATTTT. Translated: CASSVVEDSSGNTIYF. The chain couples TRBV9 to TRBJ1-3; no firm D call. The CDR3 length is 16 residues. With 0 bases removed from V and 0 bases from J, the gap between germline ends came to 10 bases. Germline V gene data show CDR1 as SGDLS and CDR2 as YYNGEE.

The rearrangement links TRBV5-1 to TRBJ2-7; 8 bases agree with TRBD1. The V segment lost 3 bases and the J segment 6 bases; nucleotides outside the gene matches: 8. The CDR3 consists of 14 residues. CDR1 SGHRS and CDR2 YFSETQ come from the germline V gene. The CDR3 DNA is TGCGCCAGCAGCTCCGACAGGGGAAACGCCGAGCAGTACTTC. It encodes CASSSDRGNAEQYF.

This chain connects TRBV3-1 (or the pseudogene TRBV3-2) to TRBJ2-7; unclear D gene. The CDR3 contains 13 residues. Germline V gives CDR1 LGHDT, CDR2 YNNKEL (reference sequence). V was clipped by 2 bases and J by 5 bases, with 10 bases between them. The CDR3, as DNA: TGTGCCAGCAGCCAATACCTATTGGACGAGCAGTACTTC. Its translation: CASSQYLLDEQYF.

This clone was seen only a few times. CDR3 residues: CASSLSGLYGYTF. CDR3 nucleotides: TGTGCCAGCAGCCTCAGCGGGCTCTATGGCTACACCTTC. This chain links TRBV5-6 with TRBJ1-2, with D uncertain. This CDR3 has 13 residues. Germline assignment: CDR1 SGHDT and CDR2 YYEEEE. V shed 4 bases and J shed 4 bases, with 11 bases lying between them.

This chain joins TRBV18 and TRBJ2-7; 11 bases match TRBD1. CDR3 length equals 15 residues. Trimming at V came to 5 bases and at J to 4 bases, leaving 7 bases not matched to a gene. The germline V gene has CDR1 KGHSH and CDR2 LQKENI. CDR3 residues: CASSDRTGGLYEQYF. CDR3 in DNA: TGTGCCAGCTCAGATCGGACAGGGGGCTTATACGAGCAGTACTTC.

This chain links TRBV5-1 with TRBJ2-1; 12 nucleotides line up with TRBD2. CDR1 is SGHRS and CDR2 is YFSETQ in the germline V gene. J was trimmed by 4 bases and V by 4 bases; bases with no gene match: 3. The CDR3 is made up of 15 amino acids. The CDR3 DNA follows: TGCGCCAGCAGCACCGGACTAGCGGGGTACAATGAGCAGTTCTTC. This encodes CASSTGLAGYNEQFF.

In nucleotides, the CDR3 is TGTGCCAGCAGCTCCATAGCGGGAGGCACCTACGAGCAGTACTTC. Protein product: CASSSIAGGTYEQYF. The chain uses TRBV7-2 and TRBJ2-7, with 10 bases matching TRBD2. The CDR3 is 15 residues long. J was trimmed by 2 bases and V by 4 bases; bases with no gene match: 5. In germline, CDR1 is SGHTA, CDR2 FQGNSA.

The chain links TRBV24-1 to TRBJ1-5, with 7 bases that match TRBD1. Germline CDR1 and CDR2: KGHDR and SFDVKD. The CDR3 spans 17 residues. V lost 1 base, J lost 0 bases, and 5 bases stayed unmatched. The CDR3, as DNA: TGTGCCACCAGTGATTTCTTCAGGGGGGATAGCAATCAGCCCCAGCATTTT. Its translation: CATSDFFRGDSNQPQHF.

The chain combines TRBV6-5 with TRBJ2-7, with 9 bases identical to TRBD1. V lost 6 bases and J lost 5; bases outside the gene matches: 8. In germline, CDR1 is MNHEY, CDR2 SVGAGI. CDR3 length: 14 residues. The CDR3 DNA sequence: TGTGCCAGCAGGACGGACAGGGGAAAGGACGAGCAGTACTTC. This sequence encodes CASRTDRGKDEQYF.

This clone has just a few counts. The chain couples TRBV7-9 to TRBJ2-7; 9 nucleotides match TRBD2. Unmatched junction bases numbered 12, after V lost 5 bases and J lost 7 bases. The germline V gene has CDR1 SEHNR and CDR2 FQNEAQ (reference sequence). The CDR3 spans 15 residues. CDR3 in DNA: TGTGCCAGCAGCACAACGGGCGGGAGGGCGCGGGAGCAGTACTTC. Protein product: CASSTTGGRAREQYF.

V is TRBV9 and J is TRBJ2-7, with 9 bases matching TRBD1. The V segment lost 0 bases and the J segment 7 bases; nucleotides outside the gene matches: 8. The CDR3 is made up of 15 amino acids. CDR1 is SGDLS and CDR2 is YYNGEE in the germline V gene. The CDR3 DNA follows: TGTGCCAGCAGCGTAGCCAATACAGGGGGCGAAGAGCAGTACTTC. Encoded protein: CASSVANTGGEEQYF.

The sample holds a few counts of this clone. The chain joins TRBV18 to TRBJ1-6; D remains ambiguous. Trimming pared 5 bases from V and 7 bases from J, leaving 9 bases between. CDR3 length: 13 amino acids. Germline V gives CDR1 KGHSH, CDR2 LQKENI. CDR3 region: CASSSGTNSPLHF. DNA of the CDR3: TGTGCCAGCTCATCGGGAACAAATTCACCCCTCCACTTT.

The chain has TRBV4-1 and TRBJ1-2; TRBD1 matches at 8 bases. V was pared by 0 bases and J by 6 bases, with 9 bases of the junction left unmatched. Germline loops: CDR1 MGHRA, CDR2 YSYEKL. The CDR3 spans 16 residues. CDR3 loop: CASSQEGVQGGNGYTF. The CDR3 nucleotides read TGCGCCAGCAGCCAAGAAGGGGTACAGGGGGGGAATGGCTACACCTTC.